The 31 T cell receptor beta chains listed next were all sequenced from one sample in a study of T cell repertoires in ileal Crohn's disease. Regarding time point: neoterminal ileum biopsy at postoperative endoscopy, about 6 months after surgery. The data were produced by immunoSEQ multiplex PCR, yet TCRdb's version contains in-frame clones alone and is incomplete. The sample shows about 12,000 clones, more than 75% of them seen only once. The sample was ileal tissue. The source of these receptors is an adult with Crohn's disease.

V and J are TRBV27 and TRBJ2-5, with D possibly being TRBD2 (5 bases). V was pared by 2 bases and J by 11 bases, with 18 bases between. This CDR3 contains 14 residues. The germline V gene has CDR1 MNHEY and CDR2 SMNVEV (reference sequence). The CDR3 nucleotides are TGTGCCAGCAGTTTAGGGAGCGCCGGGTTCGGGCAGTACTTC. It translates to CASSLGSAGFGQYF.

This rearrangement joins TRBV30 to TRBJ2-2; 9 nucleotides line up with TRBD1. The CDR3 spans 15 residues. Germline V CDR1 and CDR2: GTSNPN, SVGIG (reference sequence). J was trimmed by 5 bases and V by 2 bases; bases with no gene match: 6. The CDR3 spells CAWSPGTGKTGELFF. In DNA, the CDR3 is TGTGCCTGGAGTCCCGGGACAGGGAAGACCGGGGAGCTGTTTTTT.

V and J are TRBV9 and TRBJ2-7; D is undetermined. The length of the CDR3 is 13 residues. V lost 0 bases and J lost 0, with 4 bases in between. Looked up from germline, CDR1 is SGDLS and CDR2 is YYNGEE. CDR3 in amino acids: CASSVDSSYEQYF. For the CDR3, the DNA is TGTGCCAGCAGCGTAGACAGCTCCTACGAGCAGTACTTC.

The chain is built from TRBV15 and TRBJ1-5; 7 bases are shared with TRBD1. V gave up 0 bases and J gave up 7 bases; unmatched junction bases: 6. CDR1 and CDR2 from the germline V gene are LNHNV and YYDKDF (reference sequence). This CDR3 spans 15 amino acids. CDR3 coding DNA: TGTGCCACCAGCAGAGATTCTTCCAGGGGGCAGCCCCAGCATTTT. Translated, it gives CATSRDSSRGQPQHF.

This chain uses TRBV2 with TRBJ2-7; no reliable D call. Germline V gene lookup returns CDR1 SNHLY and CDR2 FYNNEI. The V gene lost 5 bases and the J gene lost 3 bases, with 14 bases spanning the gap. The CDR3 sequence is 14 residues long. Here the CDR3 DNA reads TGTGCCAGCAGTTCCCGGCGGCTTAACTACGAGCAGTACTTC. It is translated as CASSSRRLNYEQYF.

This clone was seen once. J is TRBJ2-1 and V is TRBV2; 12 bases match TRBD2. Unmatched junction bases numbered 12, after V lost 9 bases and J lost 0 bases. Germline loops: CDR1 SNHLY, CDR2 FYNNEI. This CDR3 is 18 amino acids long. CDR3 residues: CASRLAGAAGSSYNEQFF. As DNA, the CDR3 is TGTGCCAGTAGACTAGCGGGGGCCGCCGGTAGCTCCTACAATGAGCAGTTCTTC. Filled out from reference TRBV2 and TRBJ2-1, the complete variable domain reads EPEVTQTPSHQVTQMGQEVILRCVPISNHLYFYWYRQILGQKVEFLVSFYNNEISEKSEIFDDQFSVERPDGSNFTLKIRSTKLEDSAMYFCASRLAGAAGSSYNEQFFGPGTRLTVL.

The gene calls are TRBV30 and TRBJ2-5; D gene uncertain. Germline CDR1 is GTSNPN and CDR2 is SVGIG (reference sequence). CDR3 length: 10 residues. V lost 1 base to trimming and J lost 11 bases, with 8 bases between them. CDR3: CAWSDLEQYF. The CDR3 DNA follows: TGTGCCTGGAGTGACCTGGAGCAGTACTTC.

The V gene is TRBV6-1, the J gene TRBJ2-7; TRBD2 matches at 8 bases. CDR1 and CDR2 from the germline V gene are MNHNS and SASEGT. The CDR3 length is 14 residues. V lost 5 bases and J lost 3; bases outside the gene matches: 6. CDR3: CASSRREENYEQYF. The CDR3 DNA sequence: TGTGCCAGCAGTAGGCGGGAGGAAAACTACGAGCAGTACTTC.

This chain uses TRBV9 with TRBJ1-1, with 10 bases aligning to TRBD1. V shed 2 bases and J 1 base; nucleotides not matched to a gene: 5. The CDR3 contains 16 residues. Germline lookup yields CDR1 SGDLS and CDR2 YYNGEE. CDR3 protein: CASSVSWDRGNTEAFF. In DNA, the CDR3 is TGTGCCAGCAGCGTCTCCTGGGACAGGGGGAACACTGAAGCTTTCTTT.

Here the CDR3 DNA reads TGTGCCAGCAGCCCTTCCCGGGACAATGAAGCTTTCTTT. As protein: CASSPSRDNEAFF. The rearrangement uses TRBV7-9 and TRBJ1-1, with a tentative D call TRBD1 (6 bases). This CDR3 is built from 13 residues. CDR1 is SEHNR, CDR2 FQNEAQ, per germline (reference sequence). V lost 5 bases, J lost 7 bases, and 14 bases lay in between.

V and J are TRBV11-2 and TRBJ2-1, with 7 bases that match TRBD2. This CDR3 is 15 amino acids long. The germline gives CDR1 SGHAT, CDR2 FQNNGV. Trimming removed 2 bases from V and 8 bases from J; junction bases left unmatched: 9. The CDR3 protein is CASSLRGRVRDEQFF. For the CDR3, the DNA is TGTGCCAGCAGCTTACGAGGGAGGGTTCGGGATGAGCAGTTCTTC.

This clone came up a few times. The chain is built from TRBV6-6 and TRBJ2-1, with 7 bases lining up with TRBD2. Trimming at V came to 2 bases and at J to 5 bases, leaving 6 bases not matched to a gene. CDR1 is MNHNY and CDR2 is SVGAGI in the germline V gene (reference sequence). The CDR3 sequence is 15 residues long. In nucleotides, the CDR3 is TGTGCCAGCAGTTACGAAGCGGGGCCGCACAATGAGCAGTTCTTC. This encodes CASSYEAGPHNEQFF.

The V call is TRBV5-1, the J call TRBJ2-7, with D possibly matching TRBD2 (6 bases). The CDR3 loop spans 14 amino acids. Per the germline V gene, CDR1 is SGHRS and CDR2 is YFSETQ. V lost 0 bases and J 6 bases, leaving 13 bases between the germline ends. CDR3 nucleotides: TGCGCCAGCAGCTTGGCGGGAGTTCGGGTCGAGCAGTACTTC. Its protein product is CASSLAGVRVEQYF.

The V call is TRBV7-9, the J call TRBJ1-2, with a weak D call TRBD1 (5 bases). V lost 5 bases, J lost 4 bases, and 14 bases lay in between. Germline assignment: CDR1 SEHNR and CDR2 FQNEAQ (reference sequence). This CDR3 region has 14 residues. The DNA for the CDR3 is TGTGCCAGCAGCCCTGGGACGGGAGGCTATGGCTACACCTTC. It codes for CASSPGTGGYGYTF. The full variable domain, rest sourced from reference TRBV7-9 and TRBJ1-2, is DTGVSQNPRHKITKRGQNVTFRCDPISEHNRLYWYRQTLGQGPEFLTYFQNEAQLEKSRLLSDRFSAERPKGSFSTLEIQRTEQGDSAMYLCASSPGTGGYGYTFGSGTRLTVV.

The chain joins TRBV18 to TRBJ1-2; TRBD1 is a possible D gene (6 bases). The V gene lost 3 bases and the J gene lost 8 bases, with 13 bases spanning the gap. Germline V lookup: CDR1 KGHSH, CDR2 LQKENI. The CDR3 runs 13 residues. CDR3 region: CASSPVDRTGYTF. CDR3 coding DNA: TGTGCCAGCTCACCCGTAGACAGGACGGGCTACACCTTC.

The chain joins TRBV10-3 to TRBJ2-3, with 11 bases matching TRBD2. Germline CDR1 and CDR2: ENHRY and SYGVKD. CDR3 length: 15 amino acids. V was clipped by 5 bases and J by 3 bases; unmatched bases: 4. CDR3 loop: CAISPTSGITDTQYF. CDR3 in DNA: TGTGCCATCAGTCCGACTAGCGGGATAACAGATACGCAGTATTTT.

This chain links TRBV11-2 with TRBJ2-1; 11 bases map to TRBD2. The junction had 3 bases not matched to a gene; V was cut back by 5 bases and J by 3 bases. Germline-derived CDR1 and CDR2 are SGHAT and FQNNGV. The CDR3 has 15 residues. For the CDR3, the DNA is TGTGCCAGCAGCCGACTAGCGGGACTCTACAATGAGCAGTTCTTC. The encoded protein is CASSRLAGLYNEQFF. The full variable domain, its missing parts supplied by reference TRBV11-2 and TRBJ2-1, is EAGVAQSPRYKIIEKRQSVAFWCNPISGHATLYWYQQILGQGPKLLIQFQNNGVVDDSQLPKDRFSAERLKGVDSTLKIQPAKLEDSAVYLCASSRLAGLYNEQFFGPGTRLTVL.

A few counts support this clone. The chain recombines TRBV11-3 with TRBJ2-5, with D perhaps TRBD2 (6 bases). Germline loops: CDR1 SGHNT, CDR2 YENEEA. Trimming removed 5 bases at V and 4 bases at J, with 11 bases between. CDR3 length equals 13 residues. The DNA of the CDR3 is TGTGCCAGCAGCCCCGGACTATCAGAGACCCAGTACTTC. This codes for CASSPGLSETQYF.

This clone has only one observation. Written as DNA, the CDR3 is TGCGCCAGCAAAATGAGGACTAGCGGGAAGGTCTACAATGAGCAGTTCTTC. Residues: CASKMRTSGKVYNEQFF. The V call is TRBV5-1, the J call TRBJ2-1; the match to TRBD2 covers 12 bases. Germline CDR1 SGHRS, CDR2 YFSETQ. V was clipped by 6 bases and J by 3 bases; unmatched bases: 10. The CDR3 contains 17 residues.

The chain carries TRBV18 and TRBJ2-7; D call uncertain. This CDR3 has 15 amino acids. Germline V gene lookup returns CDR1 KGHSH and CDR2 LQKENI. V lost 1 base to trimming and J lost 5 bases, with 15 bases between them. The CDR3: CASSPRAVHLDEQYF. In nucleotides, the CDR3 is TGTGCCAGCTCACCACGGGCAGTCCATTTGGACGAGCAGTACTTC.

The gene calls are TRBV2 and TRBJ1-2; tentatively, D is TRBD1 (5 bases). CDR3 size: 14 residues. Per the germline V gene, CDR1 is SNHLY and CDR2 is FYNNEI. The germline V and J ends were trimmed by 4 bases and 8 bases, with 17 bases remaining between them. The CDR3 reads CASSVRGSSQGYTF. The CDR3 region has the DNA TGTGCCAGCAGTGTTAGGGGCAGCAGTCAGGGCTACACCTTC.

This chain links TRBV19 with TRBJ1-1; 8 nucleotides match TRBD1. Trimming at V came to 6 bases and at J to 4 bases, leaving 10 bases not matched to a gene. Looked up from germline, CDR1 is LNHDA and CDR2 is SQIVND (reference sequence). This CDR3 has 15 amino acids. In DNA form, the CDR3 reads TGTGCCAGTAGCCCCCCAGGCAGGGGGCCCACTGAAGCTTTCTTT. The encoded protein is CASSPPGRGPTEAFF. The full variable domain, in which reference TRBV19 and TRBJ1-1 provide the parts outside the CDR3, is DGGITQSPKYLFRKEGQNVTLSCEQNLNHDAMYWYRQDPGQGLRLIYYSQIVNDFQKGDIAEGYSVSREKKESFPLTVTSAQKNPTAFYLCASSPPGRGPTEAFFGQGTRLTVV.

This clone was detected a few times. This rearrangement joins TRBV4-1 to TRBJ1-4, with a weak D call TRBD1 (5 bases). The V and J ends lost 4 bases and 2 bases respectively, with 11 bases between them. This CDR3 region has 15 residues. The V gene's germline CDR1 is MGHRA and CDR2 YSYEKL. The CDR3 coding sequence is TGCGCCAGCAGCCCTTCAGGGTCCACTAATGAAAAACTGTTTTTT. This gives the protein CASSPSGSTNEKLFF.

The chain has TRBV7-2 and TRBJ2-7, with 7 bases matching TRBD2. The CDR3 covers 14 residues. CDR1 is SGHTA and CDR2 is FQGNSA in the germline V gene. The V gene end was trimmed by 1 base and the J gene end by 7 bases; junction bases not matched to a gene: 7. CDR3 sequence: CASSLGGSLGEQYF. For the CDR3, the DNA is TGTGCCAGCAGCTTAGGCGGGAGCCTGGGGGAGCAGTACTTC.

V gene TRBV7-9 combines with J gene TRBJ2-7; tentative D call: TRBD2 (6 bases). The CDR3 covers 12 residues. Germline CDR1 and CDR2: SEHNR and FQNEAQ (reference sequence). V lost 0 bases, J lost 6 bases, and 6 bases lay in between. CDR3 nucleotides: TGTGCCAGCAGCTTAGCGGAGGGCGAGCAGTACTTC. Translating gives CASSLAEGEQYF.

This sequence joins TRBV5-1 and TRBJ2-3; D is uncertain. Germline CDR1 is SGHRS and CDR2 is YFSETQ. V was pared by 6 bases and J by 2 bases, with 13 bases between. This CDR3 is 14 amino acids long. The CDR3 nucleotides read TGCGCCAGCACCAAAACTACCAACACAGATACGCAGTATTTT. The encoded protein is CASTKTTNTDTQYF.

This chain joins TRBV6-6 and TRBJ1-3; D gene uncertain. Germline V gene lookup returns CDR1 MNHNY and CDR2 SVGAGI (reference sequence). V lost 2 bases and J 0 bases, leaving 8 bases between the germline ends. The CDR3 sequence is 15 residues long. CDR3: CASSYIGNSGNTIYF. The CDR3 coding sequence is TGTGCCAGCAGTTACATCGGTAACTCTGGAAACACCATATATTTT.

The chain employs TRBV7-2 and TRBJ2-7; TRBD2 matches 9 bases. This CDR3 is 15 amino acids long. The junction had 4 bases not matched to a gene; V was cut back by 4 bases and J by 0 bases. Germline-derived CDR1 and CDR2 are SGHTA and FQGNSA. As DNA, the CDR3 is TGTGCCAGCAGCTATACTAGCGGGCCCTCCTACGAGCAGTACTTC. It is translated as CASSYTSGPSYEQYF.

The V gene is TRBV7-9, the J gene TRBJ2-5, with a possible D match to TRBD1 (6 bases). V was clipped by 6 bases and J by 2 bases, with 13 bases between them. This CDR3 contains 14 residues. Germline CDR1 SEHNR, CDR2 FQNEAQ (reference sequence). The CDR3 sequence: CASSFGTNQETQYF. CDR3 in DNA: TGTGCCAGCAGTTTCGGGACAAATCAAGAGACCCAGTACTTC.

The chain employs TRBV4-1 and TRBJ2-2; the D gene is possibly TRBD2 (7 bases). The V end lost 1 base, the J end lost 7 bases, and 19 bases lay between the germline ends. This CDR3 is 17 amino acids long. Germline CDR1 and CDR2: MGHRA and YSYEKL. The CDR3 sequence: CASSQVKRGGPGGELFF. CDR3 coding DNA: TGCGCCAGCAGCCAAGTTAAGAGGGGGGGCCCCGGCGGGGAGCTGTTTTTT.

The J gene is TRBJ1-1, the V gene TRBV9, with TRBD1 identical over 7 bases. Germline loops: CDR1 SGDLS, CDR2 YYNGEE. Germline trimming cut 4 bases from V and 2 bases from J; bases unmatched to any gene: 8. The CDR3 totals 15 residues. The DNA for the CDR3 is TGTGCCAGCAGCCCGAGGGGACAGCCTAACACTGAAGCTTTCTTT. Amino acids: CASSPRGQPNTEAFF. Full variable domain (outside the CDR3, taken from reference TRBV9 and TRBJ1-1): DSGVTQTPKHLITATGQRVTLRCSPRSGDLSVYWYQQSLDQGLQFLIQYYNGEERAKGNILERFSAQQFPDLHSELNLSSLELGDSALYFCASSPRGQPNTEAFFGQGTRLTVV.